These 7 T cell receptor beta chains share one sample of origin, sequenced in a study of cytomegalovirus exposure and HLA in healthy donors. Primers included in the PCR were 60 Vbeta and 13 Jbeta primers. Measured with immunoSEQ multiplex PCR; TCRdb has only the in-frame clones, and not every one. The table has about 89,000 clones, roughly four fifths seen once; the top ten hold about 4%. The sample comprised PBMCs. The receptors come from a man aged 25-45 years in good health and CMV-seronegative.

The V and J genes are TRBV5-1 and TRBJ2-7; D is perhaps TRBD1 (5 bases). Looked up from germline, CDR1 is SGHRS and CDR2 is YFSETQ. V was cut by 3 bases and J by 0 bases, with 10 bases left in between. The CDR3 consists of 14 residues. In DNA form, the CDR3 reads TGCGCCAGCAGCTCGACAGATAGCTCCTACGAGCAGTACTTC. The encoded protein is CASSSTDSSYEQYF.

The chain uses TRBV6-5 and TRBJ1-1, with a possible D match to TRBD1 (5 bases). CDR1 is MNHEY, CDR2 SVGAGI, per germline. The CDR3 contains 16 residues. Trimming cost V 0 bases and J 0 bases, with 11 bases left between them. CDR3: CASSYSFRRVNTEAFF. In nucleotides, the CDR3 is TGTGCCAGCAGTTACTCATTCCGCAGGGTGAACACTGAAGCTTTCTTT.

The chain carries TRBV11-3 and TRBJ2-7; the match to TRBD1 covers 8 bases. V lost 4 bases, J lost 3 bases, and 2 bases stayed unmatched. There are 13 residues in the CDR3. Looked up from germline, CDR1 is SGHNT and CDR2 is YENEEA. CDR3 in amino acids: CASSYGQGYEQYF. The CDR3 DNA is TGTGCCAGCAGCTACGGACAGGGCTACGAGCAGTACTTC.

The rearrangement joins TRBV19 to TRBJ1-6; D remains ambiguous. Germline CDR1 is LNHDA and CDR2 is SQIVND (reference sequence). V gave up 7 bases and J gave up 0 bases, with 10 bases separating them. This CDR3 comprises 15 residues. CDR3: CASTGGSSYNSPLHF. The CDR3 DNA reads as TGTGCCAGTACGGGCGGGAGCTCCTATAATTCACCCCTCCACTTT.

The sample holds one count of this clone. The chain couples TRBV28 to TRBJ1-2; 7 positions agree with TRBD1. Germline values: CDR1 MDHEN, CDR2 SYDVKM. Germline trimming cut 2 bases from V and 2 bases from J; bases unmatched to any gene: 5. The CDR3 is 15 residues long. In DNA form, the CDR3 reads TGTGCCAGCAGTTTAAGGACAGGCGCCAACTATGGCTACACCTTC. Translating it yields CASSLRTGANYGYTF.

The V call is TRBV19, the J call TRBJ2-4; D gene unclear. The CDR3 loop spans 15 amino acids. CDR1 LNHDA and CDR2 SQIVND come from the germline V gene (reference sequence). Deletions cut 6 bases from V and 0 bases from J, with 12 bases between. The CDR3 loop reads CASSKTPQAKNIQYF. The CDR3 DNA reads TGTGCCAGTAGCAAGACACCCCAAGCCAAAAACATTCAGTACTTC.

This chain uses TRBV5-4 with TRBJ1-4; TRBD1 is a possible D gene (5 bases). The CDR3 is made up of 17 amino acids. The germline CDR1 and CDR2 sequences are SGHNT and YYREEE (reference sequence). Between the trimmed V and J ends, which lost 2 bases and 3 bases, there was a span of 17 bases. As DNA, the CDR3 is TGTGCCAGCAGCTTTCGACTCGGGGGAGGTCCTAATGAAAAACTGTTTTTT. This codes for CASSFRLGGGPNEKLFF.